This T cell receptor beta chain was sequenced during a study of post-analysis software for immune sequencing data. About the research overall: The study covered relapsing-remitting, secondary progressive and progressive-relapsing courses of multiple sclerosis.

Sequencing libraries made from TCR beta cDNA carried unique molecular identifiers. Each sample of about 0.95 to 10 million input T cells yielded around 500,000 cDNA molecules, so each molecule approximated one T cell. TCRdb re-called the PCR reads with MiXCR, one entry per CDR3 protein. The sample has approximately 630,000 distinct CDR3 sequences; 59% are singletons. This clonotype was seen a single time. Its specificity is not known. V lost 5 bases, J lost 0 bases, and 10 bases stayed unmatched. The CDR3 has 17 residues. Germline CDR1 and CDR2: PRHDT and FYEKMQ (reference sequence). General study points: Patients used about 5 TRBV segments, including TRBV5-6, TRBV5-1 and TRBV20-1, more often than controls. Strong co-clustering by F measure linked samples that shared a preparation batch. Compared with controls, patients showed significantly lower normalized Chao1 diversity.

This TCR was sampled from a girl aged 2-15 years with multiple sclerosis. The chain uses TRBV13 and TRBJ2-7, with 10 bases aligning to TRBD2. Source material: blood. As DNA, the CDR3 is TGTGCCAGCAGCCCTCGGACTAGCGGCTTGAGCTCCTACGAGCAGTACTTC. Translated, it gives CASSPRTSGLSSYEQYF.